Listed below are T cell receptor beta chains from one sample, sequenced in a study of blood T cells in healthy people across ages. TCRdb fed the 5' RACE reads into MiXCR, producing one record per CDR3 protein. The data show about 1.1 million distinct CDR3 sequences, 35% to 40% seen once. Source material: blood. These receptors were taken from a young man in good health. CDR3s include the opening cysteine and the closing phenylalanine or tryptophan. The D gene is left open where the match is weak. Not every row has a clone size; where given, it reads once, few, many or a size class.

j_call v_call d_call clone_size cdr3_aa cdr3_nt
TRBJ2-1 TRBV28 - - CASSSLVPGEQFF TGTGCCAGCAGTTCCCTGGTTCCGGGTGAGCAGTTCTTC
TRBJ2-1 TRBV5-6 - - CASSLVVGSKKQFF TGTGCCAGCAGCTTGGTAGTCGGGTCGAAAAAGCAGTTCTTC
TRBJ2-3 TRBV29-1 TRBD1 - CSVRRQGRDTQYF TGCAGCGTTAGAAGACAGGGAAGAGATACGCAGTATTTT
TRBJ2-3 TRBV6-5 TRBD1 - CASSYGTARTDTQYF TGTGCCAGCAGTTACGGGACAGCCCGCACAGATACGCAGTATTTT
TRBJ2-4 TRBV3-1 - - CASSQDLRGRAKNIQYF TGTGCCAGCAGCCAAGATTTAAGGGGACGAGCCAAAAACATTCAGTACTTC
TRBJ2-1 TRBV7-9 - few CASSLDGSGFSEQFF TGTGCCAGCAGCTTAGATGGGTCCGGGTTCAGTGAGCAGTTCTTC
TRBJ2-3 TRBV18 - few CASSPSSGVRTDTQYF TGTGCCAGCTCACCATCCTCCGGGGTCAGAACAGATACGCAGTATTTT
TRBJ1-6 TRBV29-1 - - CSAADGNSPLHF TGCAGCGCAGCGGACGGAAATTCACCCCTCCACTTT
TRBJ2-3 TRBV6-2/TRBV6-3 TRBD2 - CASSYSPSGNTDTQYF TGTGCCAGCAGTTACTCCCCTAGCGGGAACACAGATACGCAGTATTTT
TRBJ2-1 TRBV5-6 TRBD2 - CASSPRASGYYNEQFF TGTGCCAGCAGCCCCCGGGCTAGCGGATACTACAATGAGCAGTTCTTC
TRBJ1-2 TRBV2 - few CASGEKPYGYTF TGTGCCAGCGGGGAGAAACCATATGGCTACACCTTC
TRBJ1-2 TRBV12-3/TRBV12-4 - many CASSFRTNYGYTF TGTGCCAGCAGTTTCCGGACTAACTATGGCTACACCTTC
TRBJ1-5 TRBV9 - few CASSAGDLNQPQHF TGTGCCAGCAGCGCCGGGGACCTCAATCAGCCCCAGCATTTT
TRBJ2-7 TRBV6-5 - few CASSYSAGSHEQYF TGTGCCAGCAGTTACTCGGCGGGGTCCCACGAGCAGTACTTC
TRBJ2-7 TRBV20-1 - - CSAGSGAYEQYF TGCAGTGCTGGTTCTGGAGCCTACGAGCAGTACTTC